This T cell receptor beta chain was retrieved from a study of T cells in Graves' hyperthyroidism and ophthalmopathy (dated by TCRdb to the late 2010s). Looking at the study overall: Peripheral blood samples were taken at initial diagnosis, before any treatment was given. To identify TCR V-J signatures that set the groups apart, the researchers used a discovery cohort of roughly 100 patients, made up of about 44 with Graves' ophthalmopathy and about 60 with stable Graves' hyperthyroidism. Prospective prediction of ophthalmopathy was tested in an independent validation cohort of fewer than 20 hyperthyroidism patients and 17 patients who later progressed to ophthalmopathy. According to the paper, TCR Vbeta CDR3 sequencing was carried out on about 140 peripheral blood samples, which came from fewer than 50 ophthalmopathy, roughly 75 hyperthyroidism and roughly 17 progressor patients. Following sampling, methimazole starting at 30 mg daily was given to hyperthyroidism patients, and high-dose intravenous methylprednisolone was given to ophthalmopathy patients. The study also compared thyroid tissue and blood T-cell repertoires from a handful of Graves' hyperthyroidism patients. The 100 discovery patients were randomly divided into training and test sets at a 7:3 ratio. The full study reports these points: Most expanded thyroid clonotypes (frequency above 0.001) were also found in blood, which suggests that blood repertoires may mirror thyroid immune responses. In validation, the model predicted progression to ophthalmopathy with 65% to 71% sensitivity and less than 80% specificity, a median of 6.5 months before onset. A model built on a 13 V-J signature distinguished ophthalmopathy from stable hyperthyroidism, reaching approximately 89% sensitivity and around 81% specificity in cross-validation and 80%/75% in testing. No statistical method was used to fix the sample size in advance, and group allocation was not hidden from the investigators.

TCR beta CDR3 regions were amplified from RNA transcripts. A first-round RT-PCR of the TCR CDR3 used the HTBI primer set with the Qiagen OneStep RT-PCR kit. A second multiplex PCR round built the libraries, followed by size selection and purification. The libraries were sequenced on an Illumina HiSeq2000 using paired-end 100 bp reads. The original methods were these. SOAPnuke was used to process the raw data, throwing out any read that contained adapters or uncalled bases, had a mean Phred below 15, or lacked an exact constant-primer or identifier match. COPE v1.2.5 was used to merge the high-quality paired reads, and each unique nucleotide sequence was defined as a clonotype. MiTCR v1.1 was used to align clonotypes to the IMGT TRBV, TRBD and TRBJ reference segments. Only V-J combinations with frequency above 0.0001, covering 99% to 99.2% of repertoires, were analysed. A TCS score was defined as the ratio of F50 (clonal expansion) to E x V (chaos), with BLOSUM62-based TCRdist applied between CDR3 peptides within each V-J. Welch's t-statistics and random forest reduced roughly 540 V-J features to 13, which were used in a naive Bayes classifier (R e1071). The Morisita-Horn index was used to measure how similar the thyroid and blood repertoires were. TCRdb took the public reads, trimmed them with fastp at Q25, ran MiXCR for clone calling and kept in-frame beta chains. Every distinct CDR3 protein forms one entry, paired with its most common genes and DNA. TCRdb's processing, not the authors', yielded these V and J calls. The sample table holds hundreds of thousands of distinct CDR3 sequences, of which roughly 14% were seen once. The ten largest clones capture roughly 4.3% of the sample.

At least ten counts were recorded for this clonotype. The specificity of this receptor is unknown. There are no base qualities to consult, and no much larger clone falls within one base. V loses 5 bases, J loses 5 bases, and the germline ends lie 6 bases apart. CDR1 and CDR2 (SQVTM, ANQGSEA) derive from the germline V gene. From the cysteine up to the phenylalanine, the CDR3 has a length of 10 residues. Just the 30-base CDR3 DNA is kept, in frame starting at base 1. Moderately to severely active disease, a Clinical Activity Score of at least 3, a NOSPECS grade of at least 4, and a duration under 3 months were present in ophthalmopathy patients. Any patient with an uncontrolled infection, another autoimmune disease, pregnancy or lactation was excluded. Diagnoses relied on clinical symptoms, serum thyroxine and TRAb, thyroid ultrasound and orbital computed tomography. PBMCs were isolated from about 9 ml of fresh peripheral blood by Ficoll-Paque density gradient centrifugation. Total RNA was extracted using Trizol reagent, and RNA quality was assessed on an Agilent 2100 Bioanalyzer.

The sequence links TRBV29-1 to TRBJ2-5; no D gene call is confident. The sample consisted of blood. The source of this sequence is a woman between 35 and 50 years old with Graves' ophthalmopathy. The nucleotide sequence reads as follows: TGCAGCGTTCTTGAGGAGACCCAGTACTTC. Its coded protein is CSVLEETQYF. Supplemented by the reference TRBV29-1 and TRBJ2-5 proteins around the CDR3, the complete variable domain is SAVISQKPSRDICQRGTSLTIQCQVDSQVTMMFWYRQQPGQSLTLIATANQGSEATYESGFVIDKFPISRPNLTFSTLTVSNMSPEDSSIYLCSVLEETQYFGPGTRLLVL.